The 32 T cell receptor beta chains below all came from one sample that was sequenced in a study of PD-L1 blockade in urothelial cancer. TCRdb's table, derived via immunoSEQ multiplex PCR, lists solely in-frame clones and lacks some. Of over 100,000 clones in the sample, about 81% were seen once. Time point noted: pretreatment peripheral blood. This sample comprised PBMCs, obtained around atezolizumab (anti-PD-L1) treatment. The receptor source for this set is a middle-aged man with urothelial cancer.

The CDR3 DNA is TGTGCCAGCAGCCGACGTTTCGGGGGGGGCGAGGCAGATACGCAGTATTTT. Its protein is CASSRRFGGGEADTQYF. The rearrangement uses TRBV2 and TRBJ2-3, with 8 bases matching TRBD2. CDR3 length equals 17 residues. The V segment lost 6 bases and the J segment 4 bases; nucleotides outside the gene matches: 15. Germline V CDR1 and CDR2: SNHLY, FYNNEI. The full variable domain, rest sourced from reference TRBV2 and TRBJ2-3, is EPEVTQTPSHQVTQMGQEVILRCVPISNHLYFYWYRQILGQKVEFLVSFYNNEISEKSEIFDDQFSVERPDGSNFTLKIRSTKLEDSAMYFCASSRRFGGGEADTQYFGPGTRLTVL.

V usage is TRBV5-6 and J usage is TRBJ2-7; 7 bases are shared with TRBD1. Germline CDR1 is SGHDT and CDR2 is YYEEEE. CDR3 size: 15 residues. Trimming at V came to 0 bases and at J to 2 bases, leaving 5 bases not matched to a gene. The CDR3, as DNA: TGTGCCAGCAGCTTGGGGTCAGGGGGTCCCTACGAGCAGTACTTC. Protein: CASSLGSGGPYEQYF.

The V gene is TRBV15, the J gene TRBJ1-2; D is possibly TRBD1 (6 bases). Germline-derived CDR1 and CDR2 are LNHNV and YYDKDF (reference sequence). Trimming removed 3 bases from V and 8 bases from J, with 13 bases in between. This CDR3 is 13 amino acids long. For the CDR3, the DNA is TGTGCCACCAGCAGGGCTACAGGGTTCGGCTACACCTTC. This sequence encodes CATSRATGFGYTF. The full variable domain, in which reference TRBV15 and TRBJ1-2 provide the parts outside the CDR3, is DAMVIQNPRYQVTQFGKPVTLSCSQTLNHNVMYWYQQKSSQAPKLLFHYYDKDFNNEADTPDNFQSRRPNTSFCFLDIRSPGLGDTAMYLCATSRATGFGYTFGSGTRLTVV.

This rearrangement joins TRBV11-3 to TRBJ2-7; a possible D gene is TRBD2 (6 bases). V was trimmed by 2 bases and J by 4 bases, leaving 12 bases between them. This CDR3 has 14 amino acids. Germline V lookup: CDR1 SGHNT, CDR2 YENEEA. The CDR3 DNA sequence: TGTGCCAGCAGCTTAAACGGGGGAGGTTACGAGCAGTACTTC. Translated, it gives CASSLNGGGYEQYF.

This chain joins TRBV9 and TRBJ2-3; D is unclear. The ends were cut back, 4 bases at V and 0 bases at J, with 9 bases in the middle. CDR3 length equals 14 residues. The germline V gene has CDR1 SGDLS and CDR2 YYNGEE. CDR3 coding DNA: TGTGCCAGCAGCTCGGCAGGTAGCACAGATACGCAGTATTTT. Translation: CASSSAGSTDTQYF. The full variable domain, with the rest looked up from reference TRBV9 and TRBJ2-3, is DSGVTQTPKHLITATGQRVTLRCSPRSGDLSVYWYQQSLDQGLQFLIQYYNGEERAKGNILERFSAQQFPDLHSELNLSSLELGDSALYFCASSSAGSTDTQYFGPGTRLTVL.

This chain joins TRBV7-9 and TRBJ2-7, with 7 bases lining up with TRBD2. V trimming: 1 base; J trimming: 3 bases; junction bases outside the gene matches: 3. CDR3 length: 14 residues. In germline, CDR1 is SEHNR, CDR2 FQNEAQ (reference sequence). CDR3 nucleotides: TGTGCCAGCAGCTTAGACTTAGCGGGCTACGAGCAGTACTTC. Translated: CASSLDLAGYEQYF.

The V gene is TRBV28, the J gene TRBJ2-7; 9 bases are a match to TRBD2. J was trimmed by 1 base and V by 7 bases; bases with no gene match: 8. The CDR3 is 15 residues long. CDR1 and CDR2 from the germline V gene are MDHEN and SYDVKM. In nucleotides, the CDR3 is TGTGCCAGCATTCTTAGCGGGAGACCATCCTACGAGCAGTACTTC. Translation gives CASILSGRPSYEQYF.

The genes are TRBV28 and TRBJ1-1, with D unresolved. The CDR3 spans 14 residues. V was cut by 10 bases and J by 3 bases, with 18 bases left in between. Germline CDR1 MDHEN, CDR2 SYDVKM. For the CDR3, the DNA is TGTGCCACCAAATTGCGGGGAGATTACACTGAAGCTTTCTTT. This encodes CATKLRGDYTEAFF.

In the case of this clone: This CDR3 is also generated by other DNA sequences in the sample. The chain couples TRBV7-9 to TRBJ2-5; 8 bases are a match to TRBD2. This CDR3 contains 13 residues. Trimming removed 3 bases from V and 4 bases from J; junction bases left unmatched: 1. The germline CDR1 and CDR2 sequences are SEHNR and FQNEAQ (reference sequence). CDR3 nucleotides: TGTGCCAGCAGCTTTCGGGGGGGAGAGACCCAGTACTTC. Its translation: CASSFRGGETQYF.

This clone was observed a handful of times. The chain combines TRBV28 with TRBJ2-7; D unclear. V dropped 5 bases and J dropped 4 bases, with 6 bases sitting between them. The germline CDR1 and CDR2 sequences are MDHEN and SYDVKM. The CDR3 runs to 11 residues. The CDR3 nucleotides are TGTGCCAGCAGTACAGAGTACGAGCAGTACTTC. It is translated as CASSTEYEQYF. The variable domain in full, completed from reference TRBV28 and TRBJ2-7, reads DVKVTQSSRYLVKRTGEKVFLECVQDMDHENMFWYRQDPGLGLRLIYFSYDVKMKEKGDIPEGYSVSREKKERFSLILESASTNQTSMYLCASSTEYEQYFGPGTRLTVT.

This clone was counted only a few times. The chain uses TRBV7-9 and TRBJ1-3; 7 bases match TRBD1. The V gene end was trimmed by 5 bases and the J gene end by 0 bases; junction bases not matched to a gene: 10. Looked up from germline, CDR1 is SEHNR and CDR2 is FQNEAQ (reference sequence). The CDR3 runs to 17 residues. Here the CDR3 DNA reads TGTGCCAGCAGCCATCCACCGGGACAGAGCTCTGGAAACACCATATATTTT. Amino acids: CASSHPPGQSSGNTIYF. Filled out from reference TRBV7-9 and TRBJ1-3, the complete variable domain reads DTGVSQNPRHKITKRGQNVTFRCDPISEHNRLYWYRQTLGQGPEFLTYFQNEAQLEKSRLLSDRFSAERPKGSFSTLEIQRTEQGDSAMYLCASSHPPGQSSGNTIYFGEGSWLTVV.

Written as DNA, the CDR3 is TGTGCCAGCAGCCCCGGGACTAGCGGAGTCTACGAGCAGTACTTC. Protein product: CASSPGTSGVYEQYF. The chain recombines TRBV4-2 with TRBJ2-7, with 11 positions matching TRBD2. After removal of 4 bases from V and 3 bases from J, the junction contained 5 bases not matched to a gene. Germline V CDR1 and CDR2: LGHNA, YNFKEQ. CDR3 size: 15 residues.

The chain has TRBV10-3 and TRBJ1-2, with D tentatively TRBD1 (6 bases). Germline CDR1 reads ENHRY; CDR2 reads SYGVKD. The CDR3 runs 13 residues. The germline V and J ends were trimmed by 6 bases and 8 bases, with 16 bases remaining between them. In DNA form, the CDR3 reads TGTGCCATCAGCGACCGGGACACTCGGGGCTACACCTTC. Translating gives CAISDRDTRGYTF.

The chain is built from TRBV2 and TRBJ1-2; D call uncertain. Germline CDR1 is SNHLY and CDR2 is FYNNEI. V was cut by 3 bases and J by 2 bases, with 4 bases left in between. This CDR3 spans 12 amino acids. For the CDR3, the DNA is TGTGCCAGCAGTGACCGGAACTATGGCTACACCTTC. The encoded protein is CASSDRNYGYTF.

The V and J genes are TRBV10-3 and TRBJ2-7, with D tentatively TRBD1 (6 bases). V lost 6 bases and J 3 bases, leaving 9 bases between the germline ends. Germline CDR1 ENHRY, CDR2 SYGVKD. This CDR3 has 12 amino acids. CDR3 sequence reads: CAISPTGYEQYF. CDR3 DNA: TGTGCCATCAGCCCGACAGGCTACGAGCAGTACTTC.

This chain joins TRBV28 and TRBJ1-5; D unclear. The CDR3 spans 13 residues. V was clipped by 1 base and J by 9 bases, with 10 bases between them. Germline CDR1 reads MDHEN; CDR2 reads SYDVKM. The DNA for the CDR3 is TGTGCCAGCAGTTTATCCCTAGAGAGGCCCCAGCATTTT. Translated: CASSLSLERPQHF.

The chain links TRBV27 to TRBJ2-5, with 9 bases matching TRBD2. The CDR3 length is 14 residues. The V segment lost 6 bases and the J segment 4 bases; nucleotides outside the gene matches: 6. Germline V gives CDR1 MNHEY, CDR2 SMNVEV (reference sequence). As DNA, the CDR3 is TGTGCCAGCAGCTATAGCGGGAGTGTAGAGACCCAGTACTTC. This gives the protein CASSYSGSVETQYF.

This rearrangement joins TRBV28 to TRBJ2-4; D possibly corresponds to TRBD2 (5 bases). CDR1 is MDHEN, CDR2 SYDVKM, per germline. The CDR3 has 18 residues. With 6 bases removed from V and 3 bases from J, the gap between germline ends came to 24 bases. The CDR3 spells CASRSGREMRHSKNIQYF. For the CDR3, the DNA is TGTGCCAGCAGATCGGGTCGGGAAATGAGGCACAGCAAAAACATTCAGTACTTC. The full variable domain, with the rest looked up from reference TRBV28 and TRBJ2-4, is DVKVTQSSRYLVKRTGEKVFLECVQDMDHENMFWYRQDPGLGLRLIYFSYDVKMKEKGDIPEGYSVSREKKERFSLILESASTNQTSMYLCASRSGREMRHSKNIQYFGAGTRLSVL.

The chain carries TRBV7-2 and TRBJ2-5; 9 nucleotides agree with TRBD1. CDR3 length: 15 residues. Germline V lookup: CDR1 SGHTA, CDR2 FQGNSA. V was pared by 4 bases and J by 3 bases, with 6 bases of the junction left unmatched. The CDR3 region is CASSSQQGAEETQYF. CDR3 bases: TGTGCCAGCAGCTCGCAACAGGGGGCAGAAGAGACCCAGTACTTC.

This chain uses TRBV5-6 with TRBJ2-2, with 8 bases fitting TRBD2. Trimming cost V 7 bases and J 0 bases; bases outside gene matches: 11. This CDR3 is 17 amino acids long. Germline lookup yields CDR1 SGHDT and CDR2 YYEEEE. CDR3 DNA sequence: TGTGCCAGCTCCGGACTAGCTCGAAGGTCGAACACCGGGGAGCTGTTTTTT. This gives the protein CASSGLARRSNTGELFF.

The chain is built from TRBV5-1 and TRBJ1-6; TRBD1 might be the D (6 bases). The CDR3 is 17 amino acids. V shed 0 bases and J shed 2 bases, with 12 bases lying between them. The germline V gene has CDR1 SGHRS and CDR2 YFSETQ. CDR3 in DNA: TGCGCCAGCAGCTTGGATCCAGGGGCGGCCTATAATTCACCCCTCCACTTT. Amino acids: CASSLDPGAAYNSPLHF.

The chain links TRBV28 to TRBJ1-5; no firm D call. Trimming took 7 bases from V and 4 from J, leaving 17 bases between them. CDR1 is MDHEN, CDR2 SYDVKM, per germline. The CDR3 is 15 amino acids. The DNA of the CDR3 is TGTGCCAGCAATTCGTGGAAGGGAGTGAATCAGCCCCAGCATTTT. This codes for CASNSWKGVNQPQHF.

The chain uses TRBV18 and TRBJ1-6, with a possible D match to TRBD1 (6 bases). V lost 5 bases and J lost 0, with 11 bases in between. This CDR3 spans 16 amino acids. Germline V gives CDR1 KGHSH, CDR2 LQKENI. The CDR3 nucleotides are TGTGCCAGCTCAACGCAGGGGAGCTCCTATAATTCACCCCTCCACTTT. Its translation: CASSTQGSSYNSPLHF.

The rearrangement joins TRBV28 to TRBJ1-2; maybe TRBD1 (6 bases). The CDR3 is 16 residues long. Deletions cut 3 bases from V and 8 bases from J, with 22 bases between. CDR1 and CDR2 from the germline V gene are MDHEN and SYDVKM. The CDR3 coding sequence is TGTGCCAGCAGTTTCCCAGGGGAGTTAAGTTCGGGAGGCTACACCTTC. The encoded protein is CASSFPGELSSGGYTF.

This sequence joins TRBV18 and TRBJ1-5, with TRBD1 matching 9 bases. The CDR3 spans 15 residues. Germline V gives CDR1 KGHSH, CDR2 LQKENI. V lost 3 bases and J lost 3; bases outside the gene matches: 3. CDR3 sequence reads: CASSPTGGVNQPQHF. In DNA, the CDR3 is TGTGCCAGCTCACCGACAGGGGGGGTCAATCAGCCCCAGCATTTT.

The chain is built from TRBV5-1 and TRBJ2-3, with TRBD2 as a possible D gene (5 bases). Looked up from germline, CDR1 is SGHRS and CDR2 is YFSETQ. The CDR3 length is 16 residues. Trimming left V 4 bases short and J 4 bases short, with 19 bases between. Written as DNA, the CDR3 is TGCGCCAGCAGCCTAACTAGAGGAGTTGGGGCAGATACGCAGTATTTT. This translates into CASSLTRGVGADTQYF. The entire variable domain, with the rest obtained from reference TRBV5-1 and TRBJ2-3, is as follows: KAGVTQTPRYLIKTRGQQVTLSCSPISGHRSVSWYQQTPGQGLQFLFEYFSETQRNKGNFPGRFSGRQFSNSRSEMNVSTLELGDSALYLCASSLTRGVGADTQYFGPGTRLTVL.

In this sample, this clone turned up a few times. The genes are TRBV7-8 and TRBJ1-2; a possible D gene is TRBD1 (5 bases). Germline V gene sequence: CDR1 SGHVS, CDR2 FQNEAQ. V was trimmed by 4 bases and J by 6 bases, leaving 15 bases between them. The length of the CDR3 is 14 residues. The CDR3, as DNA: TGTGCCAGCAGCTCATCGATCAGGGTCGATGGCTACACCTTC. Encoded protein: CASSSSIRVDGYTF.

The chain carries TRBV19 and TRBJ1-2; TRBD1 is a possible D gene (5 bases). V gave up 6 bases and J gave up 5 bases, with 7 bases separating them. The CDR3 has 11 residues. The germline V gene encodes CDR1 LNHDA and CDR2 SQIVND (reference sequence). CDR3 region: CASRAGYGYTF. The CDR3 region has the DNA TGTGCCAGTAGGGCAGGGTATGGCTACACCTTC.

This clone was recorded once. CDR3 protein: CASSLGQGNSPLHF. The CDR3, as DNA: TGTGCCAGCAGCTTGGGACAGGGTAACTCACCCCTCCACTTT. This chain links TRBV5-5 with TRBJ1-6; 7 nucleotides match TRBD1. The germline gives CDR1 SGHKS, CDR2 YYEKEE (reference sequence). Trimming removed 0 bases from V and 10 bases from J; junction bases left unmatched: 4. The CDR3 is 14 amino acids.

This chain uses TRBV9 with TRBJ2-3; unclear D gene. The germline V gene has CDR1 SGDLS and CDR2 YYNGEE. The CDR3 is 13 amino acids. The V end lost 1 base, the J end lost 4 bases, and 7 bases lay between the germline ends. The CDR3 DNA is TGTGCCAGCAGCGTACTCTACGCAGATACGCAGTATTTT. Its translation is CASSVLYADTQYF.

The rearrangement uses TRBV11-2 and TRBJ2-3, with D possibly matching TRBD2 (5 bases). Trimming shortened V by 1 base and J by 8 bases, and 16 bases separated the two germline ends. Germline V gene data show CDR1 as SGHAT and CDR2 as FQNNGV. The CDR3 spans 15 residues. CDR3 loop: CASSLVTSSKGTQYF. In DNA, the CDR3 is TGTGCCAGCAGCTTAGTAACTAGTTCTAAGGGTACGCAGTATTTT.

V and J are TRBV7-3 and TRBJ2-1; TRBD2 matches at 13 bases. The CDR3 spans 14 residues. Germline trimming cut 6 bases from V and 8 bases from J; bases unmatched to any gene: 4. Germline assignment: CDR1 SGHTA and CDR2 FQGTGA. CDR3 protein: CASRLAGGHHEQFF. CDR3 nucleotides: TGTGCCAGCAGACTAGCGGGAGGGCACCATGAGCAGTTCTTC. Full variable domain (rest looked up from reference TRBV7-3 and TRBJ2-1): GAGVSQTPSNKVTEKGKYVELRCDPISGHTALYWYRQSLGQGPEFLIYFQGTGAADDSGLPNDRFFAVRPEGSVSTLKIQRTERGDSAVYLCASRLAGGHHEQFFGPGTRLTVL.